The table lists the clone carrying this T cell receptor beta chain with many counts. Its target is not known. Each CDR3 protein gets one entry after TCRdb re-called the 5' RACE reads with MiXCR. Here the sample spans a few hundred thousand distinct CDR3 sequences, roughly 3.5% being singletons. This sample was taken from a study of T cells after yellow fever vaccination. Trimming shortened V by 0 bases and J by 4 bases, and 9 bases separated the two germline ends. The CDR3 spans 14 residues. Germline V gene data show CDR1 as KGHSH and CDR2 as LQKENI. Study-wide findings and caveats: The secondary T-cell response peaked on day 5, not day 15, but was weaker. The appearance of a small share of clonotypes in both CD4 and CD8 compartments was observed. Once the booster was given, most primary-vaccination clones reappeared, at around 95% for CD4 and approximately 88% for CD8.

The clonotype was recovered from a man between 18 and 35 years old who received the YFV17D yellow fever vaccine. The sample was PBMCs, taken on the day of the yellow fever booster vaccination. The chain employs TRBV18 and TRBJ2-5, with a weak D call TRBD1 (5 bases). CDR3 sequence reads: CASSPPGVAETQYF. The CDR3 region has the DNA TGTGCCAGCTCACCACCAGGGGTGGCAGAGACCCAGTACTTC.